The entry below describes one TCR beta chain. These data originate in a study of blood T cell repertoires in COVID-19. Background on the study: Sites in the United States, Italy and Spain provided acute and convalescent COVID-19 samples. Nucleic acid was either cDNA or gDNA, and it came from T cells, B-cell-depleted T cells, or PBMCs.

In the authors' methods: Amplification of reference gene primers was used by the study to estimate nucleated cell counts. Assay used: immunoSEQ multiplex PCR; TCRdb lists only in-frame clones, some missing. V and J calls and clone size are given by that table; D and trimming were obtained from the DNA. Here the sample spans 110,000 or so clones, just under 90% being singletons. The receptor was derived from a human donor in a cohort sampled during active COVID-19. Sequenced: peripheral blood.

The CDR3 region is CASSQETGDTEAFF. The CDR3 DNA reads as TGCGCCAGCAGCCAAGAAACAGGGGACACTGAAGCTTTCTTT. V and J are TRBV4-3 and TRBJ1-1; 7 positions agree with TRBD1. CDR1 is LGHNA, CDR2 YSLEER, per germline. There are 14 residues in the CDR3. V was clipped by 0 bases and J by 3 bases; unmatched bases: 1.